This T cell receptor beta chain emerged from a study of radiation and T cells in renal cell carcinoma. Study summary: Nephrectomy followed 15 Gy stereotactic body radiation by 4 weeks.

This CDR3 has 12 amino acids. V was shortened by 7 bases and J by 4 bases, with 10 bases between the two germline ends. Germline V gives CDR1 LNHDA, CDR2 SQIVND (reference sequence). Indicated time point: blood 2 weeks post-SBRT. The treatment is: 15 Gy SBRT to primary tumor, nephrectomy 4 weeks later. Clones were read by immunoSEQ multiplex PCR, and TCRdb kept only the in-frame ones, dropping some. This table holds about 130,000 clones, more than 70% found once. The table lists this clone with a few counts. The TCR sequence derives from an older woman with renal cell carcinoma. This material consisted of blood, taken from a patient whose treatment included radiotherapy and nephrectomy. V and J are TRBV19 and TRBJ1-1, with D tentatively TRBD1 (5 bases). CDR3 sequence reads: CASTGRGTEAFF. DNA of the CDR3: TGTGCCAGTACAGGGAGGGGCACTGAAGCTTTCTTT.